One and the same sample provided the 17 T cell receptor beta chains below, sequenced in a study of beta chain features in type 1 diabetes. Study observations and caveats: In every one of the four CD4+ subsets, TCRB CDR3s were moderately but significantly shorter in Type 1 diabetes patients.

Sequencing targeted expressed TCRB transcripts, as all isolated RNA had been reverse transcribed. Sequencing used immunoSEQ multiplex PCR; TCRdb keeps in-frame clones, though not all of them. The sample includes around 710,000 clones, roughly an eighth of them seen just once. These receptors are not linked to any known antigen. Sample: naive CD4+ T cells from blood. The receptors come from a man aged 25 to 40 with type 1 diabetes.

V is TRBV7-2 and J is TRBJ2-7; D unresolved. Germline lookup yields CDR1 SGHTA and CDR2 FQGNSA. The CDR3 spans 13 residues. Trimming shortened V by 5 bases and J by 7 bases, and 15 bases separated the two germline ends. The CDR3 protein is CASSPRADGEQYF. The CDR3 coding sequence is TGTGCCAGCAGCCCCCGGGCCGACGGGGAGCAGTACTTC.

The J gene is TRBJ2-1, the V gene TRBV5-6, with 14 bases matching TRBD2. Losses at the gene ends were 3 bases for V and 0 bases for J; bases not matched to a gene: 5. The CDR3 runs to 18 residues. Germline values: CDR1 SGHDT, CDR2 YYEEEE. CDR3 bases: TGTGCCAGCAGCTACCGGACTAGCGGGGGGAGCTCCTACAATGAGCAGTTCTTC. It is translated as CASSYRTSGGSSYNEQFF.

This clone was found a few times. The chain couples TRBV6-6 to TRBJ1-2, with D maybe TRBD1 (5 bases). From germline, CDR1 is MNHNY and CDR2 SVGAGI (reference sequence). Trimming took 5 bases from V and 2 from J, leaving 15 bases between them. The CDR3 loop spans 15 amino acids. The CDR3 DNA reads TGTGCCAGCAGTGAGGGGACGGCTCAGAACTATGGCTACACCTTC. Translating it yields CASSEGTAQNYGYTF.

As concerns this clone: Other DNA sequences in this specimen translate into the identical CDR3. The rearrangement joins TRBV9 to TRBJ2-6, with TRBD1 matching 7 bases. Trimming took 2 bases from V and 2 from J; bases not matched to a gene: 1. CDR1 and CDR2 (germline): SGDLS, YYNGEE. CDR3 length: 15 residues. CDR3 protein: CASSVQGAGANVLTF. The CDR3 bases are TGTGCCAGCAGCGTCCAGGGGGCTGGGGCCAACGTCCTGACTTTC.

In its sample, this clone was seen a few times. Here the CDR3 reads CASSQSHRGVETQYF. CDR3 nucleotides: TGCGCCAGCAGCCAATCTCACAGGGGGGTAGAGACCCAGTACTTC. The V and J genes are TRBV4-3 and TRBJ2-5; 8 positions match TRBD1. From germline, CDR1 is LGHNA and CDR2 YSLEER. This CDR3 contains 15 residues. Losses at the gene ends were 2 bases for V and 4 bases for J; bases not matched to a gene: 6.

The chain uses TRBV7-2 and TRBJ2-7; D may be TRBD2 (6 bases). Per the germline V gene, CDR1 is SGHTA and CDR2 is FQGNSA. This CDR3 contains 12 residues. Trimming left V 2 bases short and J 7 bases short, with 9 bases between. The CDR3 here is CASSLYGGEQYF. The CDR3 DNA follows: TGTGCCAGCAGCTTATACGGGGGTGAGCAGTACTTC.

This clone was observed a few times. The same CDR3 can be traced to other DNA sequences in this sample. This chain uses TRBV20-1 with TRBJ2-5; D unclear. CDR3 length equals 11 residues. Germline V gene data show CDR1 as DFQATT and CDR2 as SNEGSKA (reference sequence). Trimming took off 4 bases at V and 2 bases at J, with 5 bases between the two ends. CDR3 amino acids: CSANRQETQYF. The CDR3 DNA reads as TGCAGTGCTAACAGACAAGAGACCCAGTACTTC.

In this sample, this clone turned up a few times. The chain couples TRBV11-2 to TRBJ2-5; 7 nucleotides line up with TRBD1. Per germline, CDR1 SGHAT and CDR2 FQNNGV. J was trimmed by 2 bases and V by 1 base; bases with no gene match: 1. The CDR3 extends over 14 amino acids. CDR3 sequence: CASSLVTGQETQYF. CDR3 nucleotides: TGTGCCAGCAGCTTAGTGACAGGGCAAGAGACCCAGTACTTC.

This clone has a handful of counts. The chain uses TRBV27 and TRBJ2-3, with D perhaps matching TRBD1 (6 bases). The V end was cut by 6 bases, the J end by 3 bases, with 7 bases between. CDR1 is MNHEY and CDR2 is SMNVEV in the germline V gene (reference sequence). This CDR3 comprises 12 residues. The CDR3 is CASSGTTDTQYF. The CDR3, as DNA: TGTGCCAGCAGCGGGACAACAGATACGCAGTATTTT.

The V call is TRBV25-1, the J call TRBJ2-6, with TRBD1 matching 7 bases. The CDR3 extends over 16 amino acids. Trimming took 2 bases from V and 2 from J; bases not matched to a gene: 3. Looked up from germline, CDR1 is MGHDK and CDR2 is SYGVNS. The CDR3 nucleotides read TGTGCCAGCAGTGAAATGACAGGGCCTGGGGCCAACGTCCTGACTTTC. Translated, it gives CASSEMTGPGANVLTF.

The sample holds a few counts of this clone. This sample also contains other DNA sequences that code for the same CDR3. The rearrangement uses TRBV7-2 and TRBJ2-5, with 8 bases fitting TRBD1. CDR1 and CDR2 (germline): SGHTA, FQGNSA. Germline trimming cut 4 bases from V and 4 bases from J; bases unmatched to any gene: 2. This CDR3 comprises 13 residues. This CDR3 reads CASSSDRGETQYF. The CDR3 nucleotides are TGTGCCAGCAGCTCCGACAGGGGAGAGACCCAGTACTTC.

This chain links TRBV28 with TRBJ1-6; 12 nucleotides match TRBD1. Germline CDR1 and CDR2: MDHEN and SYDVKM. The V and J ends lost 5 bases and 7 bases, in that order; junction bases with no gene match: 3. CDR3 length: 15 amino acids. As DNA, the CDR3 is TGTGCCAGCAGTACCGGGACAGGGGGCAATTCACCCCTCCACTTT. This sequence encodes CASSTGTGGNSPLHF.

This clone was observed a few times. This chain connects TRBV5-1 to TRBJ2-5, with D unresolved. Germline V gene lookup returns CDR1 SGHRS and CDR2 YFSETQ. Trimming removed 5 bases from V and 1 base from J, with 9 bases in between. This CDR3 is 13 amino acids long. The CDR3 protein is CASSRSAQETQYF. The CDR3 nucleotides are TGCGCCAGCAGTAGGAGCGCCCAAGAGACCCAGTACTTC. The full variable domain, in which reference TRBV5-1 and TRBJ2-5 provide the parts outside the CDR3, is KAGVTQTPRYLIKTRGQQVTLSCSPISGHRSVSWYQQTPGQGLQFLFEYFSETQRNKGNFPGRFSGRQFSNSRSEMNVSTLELGDSALYLCASSRSAQETQYFGPGTRLLVL.

Points on this clone: At the DNA level, this CDR3 is encoded by other sequences in the same sample as well. V usage is TRBV19 and J usage is TRBJ2-5; D gene ambiguous. This CDR3 contains 12 residues. Germline V gene sequence: CDR1 LNHDA, CDR2 SQIVND (reference sequence). V lost 4 bases and J lost 4, with 7 bases in between. The CDR3 nucleotides are TGTGCCAGTAGTACCCGTGGAGAGACCCAGTACTTC. Encoded protein: CASSTRGETQYF.

J is TRBJ2-2 and V is TRBV7-2; D is possibly TRBD2 (7 bases). This CDR3 spans 16 amino acids. With 2 bases removed from V and 2 bases from J, the gap between germline ends came to 12 bases. Germline V gives CDR1 SGHTA, CDR2 FQGNSA. In nucleotides, the CDR3 is TGTGCCAGCAGCTTACGGGCGGGGGCAAACACCGGGGAGCTGTTTTTT. Amino acid sequence: CASSLRAGANTGELFF.

This chain connects TRBV2 to TRBJ2-1, with D tentatively TRBD1 (5 bases). There are 14 residues in the CDR3. Trimming took off 3 bases at V and 5 bases at J, with 11 bases between the two ends. The V gene's germline CDR1 is SNHLY and CDR2 FYNNEI. CDR3 nucleotides: TGTGCCAGCAGTGATAAAGAAGGGGACAATGAGCAGTTCTTC. Its translation is CASSDKEGDNEQFF.

The V and J genes are TRBV7-9 and TRBJ1-6, with D hard to call. Trimming removed 5 bases from V and 10 bases from J, with 15 bases in between. CDR3 length: 14 residues. Germline values: CDR1 SEHNR, CDR2 FQNEAQ (reference sequence). CDR3 DNA sequence: TGTGCCAGCAGCCGTGACCCCCCCCGATCACCCCTCCACTTT. Translation gives CASSRDPPRSPLHF.